A single sample gave rise to the 24 T cell receptor beta chains below, sequenced in a study of CD8+ T cells in alopecia areata. RNA was extracted and reverse transcribed into cDNA as the sequencing template. TCRdb keeps only in-frame clones here, not all; method: immunoSEQ multiplex PCR. This table holds about 120,000 clones, approximately 51% found once. The treatment is: oral pan-JAK inhibitor, 5-10 mg twice daily. Sequences were derived from CD4+ T cells sorted from blood, sampled at week 24, from a patient treated with tofacitinib. The receptors were sampled from a human donor with alopecia areata.

This chain connects TRBV15 to TRBJ2-7, with D possibly matching TRBD2 (6 bases). The CDR3 length is 13 residues. CDR1 is LNHNV, CDR2 YYDKDF, per germline (reference sequence). Deletions cut 5 bases from V and 3 bases from J, with 11 bases between. In DNA, the CDR3 is TGTGCCACCAGCGAGGGACTCAACTACGAGCAGTACTTC. Encoded protein: CATSEGLNYEQYF.

The chain couples TRBV6-5 to TRBJ1-2; 8 bases are a match to TRBD1. Losses at the gene ends were 6 bases for V and 4 bases for J; bases not matched to a gene: 7. Germline CDR1 is MNHEY and CDR2 is SVGAGI. The CDR3 contains 14 residues. The CDR3 reads CASRHRDRIYGYTF. The CDR3 DNA reads TGTGCCAGCAGACACAGGGACAGGATCTATGGCTACACCTTC.

This clone was found a few times. The chain joins TRBV30 to TRBJ2-5; D gene unclear. V was cut by 3 bases and J by 0 bases, with 11 bases left in between. CDR1 is GTSNPN and CDR2 is SVGIG in the germline V gene (reference sequence). CDR3 length equals 14 residues. The CDR3, as DNA: TGTGCCTGGAGACCTCTGGCAAACCAAGAGACCCAGTACTTC. This sequence encodes CAWRPLANQETQYF.

V usage is TRBV14 and J usage is TRBJ2-1; D may match TRBD1 or TRBD2 (5 bases each). Germline CDR1 and CDR2: SGHDN and FVKESK. Trimming removed 1 base from V and 0 bases from J, with 10 bases in between. The CDR3 runs to 16 residues. In nucleotides, the CDR3 is TGTGCCAGCAGCCAAGCGGGGCCTAGCTCCTACAATGAGCAGTTCTTC. This codes for CASSQAGPSSYNEQFF.

In this sample, this clone turned up a few times. This sequence joins TRBV7-3 and TRBJ2-5; TRBD1 or TRBD2 may be the D gene (6 bases each). CDR3 size: 13 residues. Per the germline V gene, CDR1 is SGHTA and CDR2 is FQGTGA. Deletions cut 8 bases from V and 3 bases from J, with 13 bases between. This CDR3 reads CASARGAEETQYF. CDR3 DNA: TGTGCCAGCGCGAGGGGGGCAGAAGAGACCCAGTACTTC. Filled out from reference TRBV7-3 and TRBJ2-5, the complete variable domain reads GAGVSQTPSNKVTEKGKYVELRCDPISGHTALYWYRQSLGQGPEFLIYFQGTGAADDSGLPNDRFFAVRPEGSVSTLKIQRTERGDSAVYLCASARGAEETQYFGPGTRLLVL.

J is TRBJ1-2 and V is TRBV29-1; D gene uncertain. Trimming took off 4 bases at V and 8 bases at J, with 20 bases between the two ends. Germline V gene sequence: CDR1 SQVTM, CDR2 ANQGSEA. There are 14 residues in the CDR3. CDR3 amino acids: CSVVFAGRLGGYTF. The CDR3 DNA sequence: TGCAGCGTTGTATTTGCCGGCCGTCTGGGAGGCTACACCTTC.

The V call is TRBV15, the J call TRBJ1-4; the D is unclear. Germline V gives CDR1 LNHNV, CDR2 YYDKDF (reference sequence). The CDR3 has 13 amino acids. V lost 5 bases to trimming and J lost 7 bases, with 11 bases between them. The CDR3: CATSVRPGEKLFF. The CDR3 nucleotides read TGTGCCACCAGCGTCCGTCCGGGTGAAAAACTGTTTTTT.

The V and J genes are TRBV4-3 and TRBJ2-7, with D tentatively TRBD1 or TRBD2 (6 bases each). Per germline, CDR1 LGHNA and CDR2 YSLEER. This CDR3 contains 14 residues. Trimming removed 0 bases at V and 4 bases at J, with 10 bases between. The CDR3 loop reads CASSQDRGGYEQYF. The CDR3 DNA reads as TGCGCCAGCAGCCAAGATCGAGGGGGGTACGAGCAGTACTTC.

The chain has TRBV11-2 and TRBJ2-2, with D possibly TRBD1 on 6 matching bases. The V gene's germline CDR1 is SGHAT and CDR2 FQNNGV. This CDR3 has 15 amino acids. The ends were cut back, 4 bases at V and 1 base at J, with 10 bases in the middle. As DNA, the CDR3 is TGTGCCAGCAGCTCAATCAGGGGGAACACCGGGGAGCTGTTTTTT. It is translated as CASSSIRGNTGELFF.

This clone has a handful of counts. The V call is TRBV29-1, the J call TRBJ1-1, with 7 bases identical to TRBD1. Germline trimming cut 7 bases from V and 0 bases from J; bases unmatched to any gene: 5. This CDR3 is 13 amino acids long. Germline CDR1 reads SQVTM; CDR2 reads ANQGSEA. DNA of the CDR3: TGCAGCGCGACAGGGTCGGTGAACACTGAAGCTTTCTTT. Protein product: CSATGSVNTEAFF.

This clone was observed a few times. The V call is TRBV29-1, the J call TRBJ1-4; 7 nucleotides match TRBD1. The V gene end was trimmed by 6 bases and the J gene end by 5 bases; junction bases not matched to a gene: 6. The CDR3 is 13 amino acids. Germline lookup yields CDR1 SQVTM and CDR2 ANQGSEA. CDR3 in DNA: TGCAGCGTGGCACAGGGGCGGAATGAAAAACTGTTTTTT. This codes for CSVAQGRNEKLFF.

The rearrangement uses TRBV10-3 and TRBJ1-6, with D unresolved. CDR1 is ENHRY, CDR2 SYGVKD, per germline. The CDR3 is made up of 13 amino acids. The V end was cut by 4 bases, the J end by 7 bases, with 8 bases between. CDR3 region: CAISGGPNSPLHF. CDR3 DNA sequence: TGTGCCATCAGTGGTGGGCCAAATTCACCCCTCCACTTT.

There are a few counts of this clone. The chain is built from TRBV21-1 and TRBJ1-1; TRBD1 reflects the table's D call only, with no check against the DNA. TRBV21-1 counts as a pseudogene. The CDR3 covers 9 residues. CDR3 coding DNA: TGTGCCAGCAGGACCGGGACAGGATTT. This translates into CASRTGTGF.

DNA of the CDR3: TGTGCCAGCAGCTTAGGCGGACTAGCGGCCAATGAGCAGTTCTTC. This sequence encodes CASSLGGLAANEQFF. The chain uses TRBV13 and TRBJ2-1, with 10 bases matching TRBD2. Trimming at V came to 0 bases and at J to 6 bases, leaving 2 bases not matched to a gene. Germline CDR1 is PRHDT and CDR2 is FYEKMQ (reference sequence). The CDR3 totals 15 residues.

The rearrangement joins TRBV7-2 to TRBJ2-5, with 7 bases that match TRBD1. V was pared by 5 bases and J by 3 bases, with 15 bases of the junction left unmatched. Per germline, CDR1 SGHTA and CDR2 FQGNSA. The CDR3 extends over 17 amino acids. CDR3 sequence (DNA): TGTGCCAGCAGCACCGGATCGGGGACAGATGTCAAAGAGACCCAGTACTTC. Its protein is CASSTGSGTDVKETQYF.

DNA of the CDR3: TGTGCCACCCGATTAGGCGGCGAAGGGGTGACCCAGTACTTC. This sequence encodes CATRLGGEGVTQYF. The gene calls are TRBV10-3 and TRBJ2-5; maybe TRBD1 (5 bases). The V end was cut by 10 bases, the J end by 7 bases, with 22 bases between. Germline V gene lookup returns CDR1 ENHRY and CDR2 SYGVKD. The CDR3 runs 14 residues.

The chain couples TRBV19 to TRBJ2-3; maybe TRBD2 (6 bases). The CDR3 length is 14 residues. Germline-derived CDR1 and CDR2 are LNHDA and SQIVND (reference sequence). The CDR3 reads CTTLRRVGTDTQYF. CDR3 DNA sequence: TGTACCACCCTGAGGAGGGTCGGCACAGATACGCAGTATTTT.

The chain carries TRBV27 and TRBJ2-3; 9 positions agree with TRBD1. The ends lost 3 bases at V and 1 base at J; junction bases unmatched: 8. Germline-derived CDR1 and CDR2 are MNHEY and SMNVEV (reference sequence). The CDR3 contains 17 residues. The CDR3 protein is CASSFGTGGAGTDTQYF. CDR3 nucleotides: TGTGCCAGCAGTTTTGGCACAGGGGGCGCAGGCACAGATACGCAGTATTTT.

The genes are TRBV20-1 and TRBJ1-2; D unclear. The V gene lost 2 bases and the J gene lost 8 bases, with 9 bases spanning the gap. This CDR3 is built from 11 residues. The germline gives CDR1 DFQATT, CDR2 SNEGSKA (reference sequence). The CDR3 loop is CSARRQSGYTF. CDR3 DNA sequence: TGCAGTGCTAGAAGGCAGTCGGGCTACACCTTC.

The CDR3 DNA sequence: TGTGCCATCAGCCGACAGAATAATTCACCCCTCCACTTT. Amino acid sequence: CAISRQNNSPLHF. The V call is TRBV10-3, the J call TRBJ1-6, with D maybe TRBD1 (5 bases). The CDR3 has 13 residues. The germline V gene encodes CDR1 ENHRY and CDR2 SYGVKD. The ends were cut back, 6 bases at V and 5 bases at J, with 8 bases in the middle.

The chain is built from TRBV25-1 and TRBJ2-2; D not resolved. The CDR3 consists of 14 residues. V was cut by 8 bases and J by 4 bases, with 14 bases left in between. Germline V gene data show CDR1 as MGHDK and CDR2 as SYGVNS. The CDR3 coding sequence is TGTGCCAGCGCCCAGGCTTGGTCCACCGGGGAGCTGTTTTTT. As protein: CASAQAWSTGELFF.

This clone was counted a few times. V usage is TRBV5-1 and J usage is TRBJ2-2; D may be TRBD1 (6 bases). V was shortened by 0 bases and J by 7 bases, with 13 bases between the two germline ends. Looked up from germline, CDR1 is SGHRS and CDR2 is YFSETQ. The CDR3 runs to 15 residues. The CDR3 nucleotides read TGCGCCAGCAGCTTGGAGAATACAGGGATCGGGGAGCTGTTTTTT. Residues: CASSLENTGIGELFF.

The sample holds many counts of this clone. The rearrangement uses TRBV7-9 and TRBJ2-3, with D possibly being TRBD1 (5 bases). CDR3 length: 15 amino acids. Germline assignment: CDR1 SEHNR and CDR2 FQNEAQ (reference sequence). Trimming took off 3 bases at V and 0 bases at J, with 10 bases between the two ends. The CDR3 DNA reads TGTGCCAGCAGCTTCTGGGGCACTAGCACAGATACGCAGTATTTT. As protein: CASSFWGTSTDTQYF. The whole variable domain, filled in from reference TRBV7-9 and TRBJ2-3, reads DTGVSQNPRHKITKRGQNVTFRCDPISEHNRLYWYRQTLGQGPEFLTYFQNEAQLEKSRLLSDRFSAERPKGSFSTLEIQRTEQGDSAMYLCASSFWGTSTDTQYFGPGTRLTVL.

The count of this clone is one. This chain connects TRBV18 to TRBJ1-6, with 10 bases lining up with TRBD1. V lost 2 bases, J lost 9 bases, and 4 bases stayed unmatched. CDR1 is KGHSH, CDR2 LQKENI, per germline. The CDR3 covers 15 residues. CDR3 nucleotide sequence: TGTGCCAGCTCACCAGGGGGACAGGGGACTTCACCCCTCCACTTT. Amino acids: CASSPGGQGTSPLHF.